A single sample is the source of the 30 T cell receptor beta chains below, sequenced in a study of T cell responses to AZD1222 COVID-19 vaccine. The assay was immunoSEQ multiplex PCR, and TCRdb's table has in-frame clones only and misses some. Of tens of thousands of clones in the sample, 75% to 85% were seen once. The sample was peripheral blood, taken on day 0 of AZD1222 vaccination. The receptor set was obtained from an adult in good health.

There are a few counts of this clone. The chain carries TRBV2 and TRBJ1-6; 8 nucleotides agree with TRBD1. The germline CDR1 and CDR2 sequences are SNHLY and FYNNEI. This CDR3 contains 14 residues. Trimming at V came to 6 bases and at J to 10 bases, leaving 8 bases not matched to a gene. CDR3 in DNA: TGTGCCAGCAGCCTGGGACAGGTTGGGTCACCCCTCCACTTT. Translated, it gives CASSLGQVGSPLHF.

V gene TRBV20-1 combines with J gene TRBJ1-1; D is ambiguous. V lost 0 bases, J lost 6 bases, and 5 bases lay in between. This CDR3 has 11 amino acids. Germline V gene data show CDR1 as DFQATT and CDR2 as SNEGSKA (reference sequence). CDR3: CSARDLSEAFF. CDR3 in DNA: TGCAGTGCTAGAGATCTATCTGAAGCTTTCTTT.

The J gene is TRBJ1-1, the V gene TRBV13; D is unresolved. Germline lookup yields CDR1 PRHDT and CDR2 FYEKMQ (reference sequence). V gave up 1 base and J gave up 1 base, with 13 bases separating them. CDR3 length equals 16 residues. The CDR3 DNA reads TGTGCCAGCAGCTTAGTTTTTGGGCGGACGAACACTGAAGCTTTCTTT. Amino acid sequence: CASSLVFGRTNTEAFF.

The V gene is TRBV10-3, the J gene TRBJ2-1, with 10 bases identical to TRBD1. From germline, CDR1 is ENHRY and CDR2 SYGVKD. CDR3 length: 18 amino acids. J lost 5 bases, V lost 3 bases, and 13 bases had no gene match. CDR3 nucleotide sequence: TGTGCCATCAGTGACGGGACAGGGGTCCACGCTATGAACAATGAGCAGTTCTTC. The encoded protein is CAISDGTGVHAMNNEQFF.

The rearrangement joins TRBV28 to TRBJ2-7, with D perhaps TRBD1 (6 bases). The germline gives CDR1 MDHEN, CDR2 SYDVKM. There are 15 residues in the CDR3. Trimming left V 6 bases short and J 2 bases short, with 17 bases between. CDR3 sequence: CASSWGTRGTYEQYF. CDR3 nucleotide sequence: TGTGCCAGCAGCTGGGGGACAAGGGGAACCTACGAGCAGTACTTC.

This clone was seen once. V is TRBV19 and J is TRBJ2-2; D not certain. The CDR3 length is 15 residues. V was trimmed by 9 bases and J by 0 bases, leaving 14 bases between them. CDR1 is LNHDA and CDR2 is SQIVND in the germline V gene (reference sequence). The CDR3 coding sequence is TGTGCCAGCGGCGACGGCCGTCCGAACACCGGGGAGCTGTTTTTT. Translating it yields CASGDGRPNTGELFF.

The V gene is TRBV19, the J gene TRBJ2-2; TRBD2 aligns across 11 bases. V was pared by 7 bases and J by 0 bases, with 10 bases of the junction left unmatched. Germline V gene data show CDR1 as LNHDA and CDR2 as SQIVND (reference sequence). The CDR3 has 18 residues. CDR3 residues: CASIAGTSGDTNTGELFF. CDR3 sequence (DNA): TGTGCCAGTATTGCCGGGACTAGCGGCGATACGAACACCGGGGAGCTGTTTTTT.

This chain connects TRBV4-1 to TRBJ2-3, with a tentative D call TRBD1 (6 bases). V gave up 0 bases and J gave up 2 bases, with 12 bases separating them. The CDR3 sequence is 16 residues long. Germline assignment: CDR1 MGHRA and CDR2 YSYEKL. The CDR3 loop is CASSQEQTGFTDTQYF. The CDR3, as DNA: TGCGCCAGCAGCCAAGAACAGACAGGTTTCACAGATACGCAGTATTTT.

The chain links TRBV10-3 to TRBJ1-5; D is undetermined. The germline V and J ends were trimmed by 7 bases and 0 bases, with 13 bases remaining between them. This CDR3 spans 15 amino acids. The germline CDR1 and CDR2 sequences are ENHRY and SYGVKD. The CDR3: CAITRTDYSNQPQHF. The CDR3 nucleotides are TGTGCCATCACGAGGACTGATTATAGCAATCAGCCCCAGCATTTT.

The V and J genes are TRBV6-5 and TRBJ1-1, with D uncertain. Per the germline V gene, CDR1 is MNHEY and CDR2 is SVGAGI. Trimming pared 2 bases from V and 3 bases from J, leaving 16 bases between. The CDR3 contains 16 residues. CDR3 bases: TGTGCCAGCAGTTACAAGTCGTGGGTTGAGGACACTGAAGCTTTCTTT. Amino acids: CASSYKSWVEDTEAFF.

The CDR3 bases are TGTGCCAGCAGCATAGGGACAGGCCAGAGCACTGAAGCTTTCTTT. Protein product: CASSIGTGQSTEAFF. The rearrangement links TRBV11-2 to TRBJ1-1; 8 positions match TRBD1. V shed 5 bases and J 4 bases; nucleotides not matched to a gene: 9. Germline V gene lookup returns CDR1 SGHAT and CDR2 FQNNGV. CDR3 length equals 15 residues.

DNA of the CDR3: TGTGCCAGTAGTATGGACGGTTACAATGAGCAGTTCTTC. Translated: CASSMDGYNEQFF. The chain links TRBV19 to TRBJ2-1; D not resolved. V dropped 3 bases and J dropped 4 bases, with 7 bases sitting between them. The CDR3 is 13 residues long. CDR1 and CDR2 (germline): LNHDA, SQIVND (reference sequence).

This rearrangement joins TRBV6-5 to TRBJ2-1; D not certain. The germline V gene has CDR1 MNHEY and CDR2 SVGAGI. The CDR3 is 13 amino acids. Trimming removed 5 bases at V and 6 bases at J, with 11 bases between. CDR3 region: CASSTENFNEQFF. CDR3 bases: TGTGCCAGCAGTACCGAGAATTTCAATGAGCAGTTCTTC.

This chain joins TRBV5-5 and TRBJ1-2; unclear D gene. CDR1 is SGHKS and CDR2 is YYEKEE in the germline V gene (reference sequence). This CDR3 has 13 residues. The V gene lost 4 bases and the J gene lost 4 bases, with 11 bases spanning the gap. CDR3 bases: TGTGCCAGCAGCCGACCTCCAACCTATGGCTACACCTTC. Its protein product is CASSRPPTYGYTF.

By share, this clone ranks as medium-sized (0.01 to 0.1%). Other nucleotide sequences in the sample specify the same CDR3. The chain couples TRBV7-9 to TRBJ2-1, with 9 bases fitting TRBD2. Trimming took 8 bases from V and 7 from J; bases not matched to a gene: 9. The CDR3 is made up of 14 amino acids. Germline V lookup: CDR1 SEHNR, CDR2 FQNEAQ (reference sequence). The CDR3 sequence is CASRGGGGGNEQFF. CDR3 DNA sequence: TGTGCCAGCCGCGGGGGGGGAGGGGGGAATGAGCAGTTCTTC.

This clone was recorded once. This chain connects TRBV5-6 to TRBJ1-2; D is undetermined. The germline V gene has CDR1 SGHDT and CDR2 YYEEEE. CDR3 length: 13 residues. V lost 1 base, J lost 9 bases, and 13 bases lay in between. As DNA, the CDR3 is TGTGCCAGCAGCTTGAGTTGGGAGGAGAGCTACACCTTC. Translated, it gives CASSLSWEESYTF.

The chain employs TRBV2 and TRBJ2-4; D tentatively fits TRBD1 or TRBD2 (6 bases each). Deletions cut 1 base from V and 5 bases from J, with 15 bases between. Germline lookup yields CDR1 SNHLY and CDR2 FYNNEI. The CDR3 runs to 16 residues. The CDR3, as DNA: TGTGCCAGCAGTGAAGGATGGGGGGCCGGGGAAAACATTCAGTACTTC. Encoded protein: CASSEGWGAGENIQYF. The full variable domain, rest sourced from reference TRBV2 and TRBJ2-4, is EPEVTQTPSHQVTQMGQEVILRCVPISNHLYFYWYRQILGQKVEFLVSFYNNEISEKSEIFDDQFSVERPDGSNFTLKIRSTKLEDSAMYFCASSEGWGAGENIQYFGAGTRLSVL.

This sequence joins TRBV27 and TRBJ2-2, with D tentatively TRBD1 (5 bases). The V end lost 8 bases, the J end lost 3 bases, and 19 bases lay between the germline ends. CDR3 size: 16 residues. Germline loops: CDR1 MNHEY, CDR2 SMNVEV (reference sequence). CDR3 region: CASSLGPDRDTGELFF. Written as DNA, the CDR3 is TGTGCCAGCTCATTGGGTCCCGACAGAGACACCGGGGAGCTGTTTTTT.

The chain joins TRBV4-1 to TRBJ2-2; the D is unclear. Germline CDR1 and CDR2: MGHRA and YSYEKL. The length of the CDR3 is 13 residues. Between the trimmed V and J ends, which lost 0 bases and 8 bases, there was a span of 7 bases. CDR3 in amino acids: CASSQDSPGELFF. CDR3 DNA sequence: TGCGCCAGCAGCCAAGATTCCCCGGGGGAGCTGTTTTTT.

This chain connects TRBV18 to TRBJ2-7, with a tentative D call TRBD2 (6 bases). Germline-derived CDR1 and CDR2 are KGHSH and LQKENI. CDR3 size: 14 residues. V was pared by 2 bases and J by 6 bases, with 14 bases between. The CDR3 bases are TGTGCCAGCTCACCAGGAGGGAAAGATTCCGAGCAGTACTTC. Translated: CASSPGGKDSEQYF.

CDR3 DNA: TGTGCCAGCAGCTTGGAGGCGGGAGACACTGAAGCTTTCTTT. This codes for CASSLEAGDTEAFF. The rearrangement uses TRBV5-4 and TRBJ1-1, with no clear D. Germline V gene lookup returns CDR1 SGHNT and CDR2 YYREEE (reference sequence). V dropped 0 bases and J dropped 3 bases, with 9 bases sitting between them. The CDR3 runs to 14 residues.

V and J are TRBV2 and TRBJ2-5; TRBD2 matches 12 bases. Germline V gives CDR1 SNHLY, CDR2 FYNNEI. There are 16 residues in the CDR3. The V gene end was trimmed by 6 bases and the J gene end by 4 bases; junction bases not matched to a gene: 9. Here the CDR3 reads CASSLTSGGPGETQYF. CDR3 bases: TGTGCCAGCAGCTTGACTAGCGGGGGTCCTGGAGAGACCCAGTACTTC.

CDR3 DNA sequence: TGTGCCTGGTCCTCGAAAACCGGGACAGGGCGAGGCTACACCTTC. Its translation: CAWSSKTGTGRGYTF. The chain links TRBV30 to TRBJ1-2; 9 nucleotides match TRBD1. This CDR3 is built from 15 residues. Trimming removed 5 bases from V and 8 bases from J; junction bases left unmatched: 15. The germline V gene encodes CDR1 GTSNPN and CDR2 SVGIG (reference sequence).

The chain joins TRBV19 to TRBJ2-2; D unresolved. Deletions cut 7 bases from V and 0 bases from J, with 12 bases between. The CDR3 runs to 15 residues. Germline CDR1 reads LNHDA; CDR2 reads SQIVND (reference sequence). CDR3 DNA sequence: TGTGCCAGTATTGGTAGGGTAACGAACACCGGGGAGCTGTTTTTT. Its translation is CASIGRVTNTGELFF.

This clone was recorded a few times. The chain employs TRBV9 and TRBJ2-7; the match to TRBD1 covers 8 bases. The germline V gene encodes CDR1 SGDLS and CDR2 YYNGEE. This CDR3 has 15 residues. V shed 0 bases, J shed 7 bases, and the junction held 9 bases outside the gene matches. The CDR3 spells CASSVVAGGSGEQYF. Here the CDR3 DNA reads TGTGCCAGCAGCGTAGTAGCAGGGGGCTCGGGTGAGCAGTACTTC.

The V and J genes are TRBV4-2 and TRBJ2-1; TRBD2 aligns across 9 bases. This CDR3 contains 16 residues. CDR1 and CDR2 from the germline V gene are LGHNA and YNFKEQ. V trimming: 3 bases; J trimming: 0 bases; junction bases outside the gene matches: 3. The CDR3: CASSQDSGSSYNEQFF. In DNA, the CDR3 is TGTGCCAGCAGCCAGGATAGCGGGAGCTCCTACAATGAGCAGTTCTTC.

DNA for the CDR3: TGTGCCTTGAAAAACCCTAGCGGGTCAGATGAGCAGTTCTTC. Protein sequence: CALKNPSGSDEQFF. The chain links TRBV2 to TRBJ2-1; 8 bases line up with TRBD2. Looked up from germline, CDR1 is SNHLY and CDR2 is FYNNEI. The CDR3 has 14 amino acids. Unmatched junction bases numbered 14, after V lost 11 bases and J lost 8 bases.

The chain combines TRBV4-1 with TRBJ2-5; TRBD2 agrees at 11 bases. CDR3 length: 17 amino acids. Germline lookup yields CDR1 MGHRA and CDR2 YSYEKL. The V segment lost 0 bases and the J segment 4 bases; nucleotides outside the gene matches: 7. CDR3 protein: CASSQDRRSGRGETQYF. The CDR3 region has the DNA TGCGCCAGCAGCCAAGATCGGCGTAGCGGGAGGGGAGAGACCCAGTACTTC.

The rearrangement links TRBV19 to TRBJ2-2; 7 positions match TRBD1. Germline CDR1 and CDR2: LNHDA and SQIVND (reference sequence). The trim removed 4 bases at V and 1 base at J, leaving 3 bases unmatched. The CDR3 length is 15 residues. The CDR3 region is CASSRQGLNTGELFF. Written as DNA, the CDR3 is TGTGCCAGTAGTAGACAGGGTTTGAACACCGGGGAGCTGTTTTTT.

V gene TRBV5-1 combines with J gene TRBJ1-2; 8 bases line up with TRBD1. After removal of 2 bases from V and 4 bases from J, the junction contained 7 bases not matched to a gene. Germline V CDR1 and CDR2: SGHRS, YFSETQ. The CDR3 length is 15 residues. This CDR3 is CASSFGSGGGYGYTF. DNA for the CDR3: TGCGCCAGCAGCTTTGGATCAGGGGGCGGCTATGGCTACACCTTC.